Listed below are T cell receptor beta chains from one sample, sequenced in a study of T cells after yellow fever vaccination. TCRdb re-analysed the 5' RACE reads in MiXCR, keeping a single row per CDR3 protein. Here the sample spans a few hundred thousand distinct CDR3 sequences, around 4% being singletons. Source: PBMCs, taken on the day of the yellow fever booster vaccination. The receptors originated from a man aged 18-30 years who received the YFV17D yellow fever vaccine. The CDR3 runs from the conserved cysteine through the conserved F or W. Size tells how often a clone was seen (once, few, many) or the class of an expanded clone, and some rows leave it out.

abundance	len	v_gene	j_gene	CDR3aa
NA	14	TRBV11-1	TRBJ1-1	CASSLPQTRTEAFF
many	15	TRBV5-4	TRBJ2-5	CASSMGLARRETQYF
many	17	TRBV5-1	TRBJ2-3	CASSSENRGASTDTQYF
few	17	TRBV7-8	TRBJ2-7	CASSLMDRGGGLTEQYF
many	17	TRBV4-3	TRBJ2-1	CASSQDFPGRNYNEQFF
many	14	TRBV27	TRBJ1-2	CASRPVGRTGGYTF
few	14	TRBV4-2	TRBJ2-1	CASSQGYGGGEQFF
many	14	TRBV10-3	TRBJ1-1	CAISELSENTEAFF
few	16	TRBV4-3	TRBJ1-5	CASKLRTFSGNQPQHF
many	14	TRBV5-1	TRBJ1-1	CASSPGTENTEAFF
many	13	TRBV7-9	TRBJ2-3	CASSPEGTDTQYF
few	12	TRBV6-6	TRBJ1-6	CASLGRASPLHF
many	16	TRBV7-2	TRBJ2-3	CASSPTRGGYTDTQYF
NA	12	TRBV7-2	TRBJ2-4	CASSFGEDPPHF
few	15	TRBV12-3/TRBV12-4	TRBJ1-6	CASSAVGSAASPLHF
many	14	TRBV5-1	TRBJ2-3	CASSPPGPTDTQYF
many	11	TRBV6-2/TRBV6-3	TRBJ1-5	CASTSGQPQHF
many	13	TRBV15	TRBJ2-5	CATSRDVQETQYF
NA	13	TRBV5-8	TRBJ1-2	CASSFTGPYGYTF
many	13	TRBV4-3	TRBJ2-3	CASSQDKGRGQYF
NA	12	TRBV12-3/TRBV12-4	TRBJ1-4	CASSLGDEKLFF
few	15	TRBV27	TRBJ1-6	CASTMPGRGGSPLHF
many	18	TRBV7-8	TRBJ2-7	CASSLERTSGGLPNEQYF
few	16	TRBV3-1	TRBJ1-1	CASSHNGGPMNTEAFF
many	14	TRBV7-8	TRBJ2-5	CASELGGGSRTQYF
many	19	TRBV6-5	TRBJ2-1	CASSYSYPPGQGNYNEQFF
few	17	TRBV4-2	TRBJ1-5	CASSQEGSGQINQPQHF
few	16	TRBV7-2	TRBJ2-1	CASSLWRNPSYNEQFF
few	13	TRBV29-1	TRBJ1-1	CSVETTFGTEAFF
many	15	TRBV7-6	TRBJ1-1	CASSPYKAGSTEAFF
many	13	TRBV24-1	TRBJ2-3	CATSDGGLDTQYF
NA	15	TRBV15	TRBJ1-2	CATSRESGAIYGYTF
many	14	TRBV5-1	TRBJ2-1	CASSLEGRSNEQFF
many	17	TRBV7-6	TRBJ1-3	CASSLTPLGAGGNTIYF
many	16	TRBV7-2	TRBJ2-6	CASSLQYSSGANVLTF
many	13	TRBV12-3/TRBV12-4	TRBJ1-5	CASSLERAQPQHF
many	16	TRBV20-1	TRBJ2-1	CSARRELRGPDNEQFF
NA	15	TRBV20-1	TRBJ1-1	CSARDPGRERAEAFF
NA	15	TRBV6-2/TRBV6-3	TRBJ1-1	CASTPDGGVATEAFF
many	14	TRBV10-3	TRBJ1-2	CAISGDRGDYGYTF
NA	16	TRBV7-6	TRBJ2-1	CASSLLSGGGYNEQFF
many	15	TRBV5-1	TRBJ2-6	CASSIGTAGANVLTF
many	15	TRBV6-5	TRBJ2-2	CASTPGGYNTGELFF
many	12	TRBV7-7	TRBJ2-5	CALGGAGETQYF
many	14	TRBV29-1	TRBJ2-5	CSVGTSGGVETQYF
few	19	TRBV7-8	TRBJ1-1	CASSLLRRLRGLLNTEAFF
NA	15	TRBV4-1	TRBJ1-1	CASSPRDRDNTEAFF
many	16	TRBV7-9	TRBJ1-4	CASSPLGTDGSEKLFF
many	15	TRBV6-5	TRBJ2-1	CASRPTGGAYNEQFF